This T cell receptor beta chain originates from a study of T-cell reconstitution after alpha-beta-depleted transplantation in children. TCRbeta library preparation incorporated unique molecular identifiers. Via MiXCR, TCRdb re-called the PCR reads, giving one row per CDR3 protein. The profile shows 250,000 or so distinct CDR3 sequences, more than 20% of them singletons. This clonotype was picked up a small number of times. A much larger clone differs by one base, so this may be a read error. Since the CDR3 does not end with the conserved phenylalanine or tryptophan, this likely comes from a read error. The receptor comes from a female patient aged 2-15 years who had a stem cell transplant for congenital amegakaryocytic thrombocytopenia, so the T cells may come from the graft donor. This specimen was PBMCs, mostly from graft donor cells, taken 360 days after TCRalphabeta/CD19-depleted stem cell transplant.

Written as DNA, the CDR3 is TGTGCCATCAGTGAGTCGACTCGGAACACTGAAGCTTTCTTG. Translation: CAISESTRNTEAFL. The chain carries TRBV10-3 and TRBJ1-1; D unclear. The CDR3 contains 14 residues. Deletions cut 0 bases from V and 1 base from J, with 6 bases between. Per the germline V gene, CDR1 is ENHRY and CDR2 is SYGVKD.